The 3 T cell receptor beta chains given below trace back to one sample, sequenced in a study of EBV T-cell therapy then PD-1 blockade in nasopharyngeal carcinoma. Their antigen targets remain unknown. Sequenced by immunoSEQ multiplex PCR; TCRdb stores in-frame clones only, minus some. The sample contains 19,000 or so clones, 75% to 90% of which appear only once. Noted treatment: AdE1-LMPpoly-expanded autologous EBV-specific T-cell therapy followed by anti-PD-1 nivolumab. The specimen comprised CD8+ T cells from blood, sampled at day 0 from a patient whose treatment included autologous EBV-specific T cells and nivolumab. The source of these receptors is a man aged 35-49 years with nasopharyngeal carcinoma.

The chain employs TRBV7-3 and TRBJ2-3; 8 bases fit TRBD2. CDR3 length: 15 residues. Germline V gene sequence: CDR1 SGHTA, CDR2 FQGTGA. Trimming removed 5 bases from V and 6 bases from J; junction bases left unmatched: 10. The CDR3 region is CASSLGAGGVDTQYF. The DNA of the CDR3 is TGTGCCAGCAGCCTCGGGGCGGGGGGCGTGGATACGCAGTATTTT.

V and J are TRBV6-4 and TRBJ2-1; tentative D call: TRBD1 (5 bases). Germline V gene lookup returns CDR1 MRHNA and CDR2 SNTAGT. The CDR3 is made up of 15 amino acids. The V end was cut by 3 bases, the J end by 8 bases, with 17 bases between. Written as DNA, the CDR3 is TGTGCCAGCAGTGAATCAGTCAGGGTGGCCGATGAGCAGTTCTTC. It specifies CASSESVRVADEQFF.

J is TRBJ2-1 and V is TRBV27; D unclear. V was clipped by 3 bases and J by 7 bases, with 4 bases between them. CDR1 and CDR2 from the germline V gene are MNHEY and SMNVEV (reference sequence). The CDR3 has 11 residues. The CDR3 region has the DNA TGTGCCAGCAGTTTCCAAAATGAGCAGTTCTTC. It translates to CASSFQNEQFF.